Each of the 24 T cell receptor beta chains below was sequenced from the same sample in a study of PD-1 blockade in classical Hodgkin lymphoma. Assay: immunoSEQ multiplex PCR; the TCRdb copy retains only in-frame clones and omits some. The sample gives tens of thousands of clones, around 87% of which show up once; approximately 15% is in the top ten. Time point in this sample: cycle 4 day 1 (C4D1), after more than 5 weeks of nivolumab. All patients experienced relapse after autologous stem cell transplantation, and brentuximab vedotin exposure was variable. The source was peripheral blood mononuclear cells (PBMCs), collected before the fourth cycle of nivolumab. The source of these receptors is a human donor with classical Hodgkin lymphoma.

J is TRBJ1-2 and V is TRBV19; D remains ambiguous. CDR3 length: 13 residues. Trimming shortened V by 6 bases and J by 6 bases, and 14 bases separated the two germline ends. CDR1 and CDR2 from the germline V gene are LNHDA and SQIVND (reference sequence). This chain's CDR3 is CASRRGILDGYTF. The DNA of the CDR3 is TGTGCCAGTAGACGCGGGATCCTGGATGGCTACACCTTC.

V and J are TRBV5-1 and TRBJ2-2; no clear D gene. The CDR3 has 14 amino acids. Looked up from germline, CDR1 is SGHRS and CDR2 is YFSETQ. The V end was cut by 2 bases, the J end by 4 bases, with 9 bases between. The CDR3 sequence: CASSFSTLTGELFF. DNA for the CDR3: TGCGCCAGCAGCTTTAGCACCCTCACCGGGGAGCTGTTTTTT.

The table lists this clone with a count of one. This rearrangement joins TRBV6-5 to TRBJ2-5, with 7 bases matching TRBD2. CDR1 and CDR2 from the germline V gene are MNHEY and SVGAGI. V shed 7 bases and J 3 bases; nucleotides not matched to a gene: 2. CDR3 size: 12 residues. The CDR3 region is CASTGGKETQYF. As DNA, the CDR3 is TGTGCCAGCACGGGGGGAAAAGAGACCCAGTACTTC.

V usage is TRBV28 and J usage is TRBJ2-5; D remains unclear. The CDR3 extends over 14 amino acids. V lost 0 bases and J 1 base, leaving 6 bases between the germline ends. CDR1 is MDHEN and CDR2 is SYDVKM in the germline V gene. This CDR3 is CASSLWRIQETQYF. In nucleotides, the CDR3 is TGTGCCAGCAGTTTATGGCGCATCCAAGAGACCCAGTACTTC.

This chain uses TRBV5-5 with TRBJ2-2; D is unresolved. The CDR3 loop spans 12 amino acids. V lost 2 bases and J lost 2, with 1 base in between. Germline CDR1 and CDR2: SGHKS and YYEKEE (reference sequence). CDR3 sequence: CASSFNTGELFF. DNA of the CDR3: TGTGCCAGCAGCTTCAACACCGGGGAGCTGTTTTTT.

Only one count was recorded for this clone. V and J are TRBV6-5 and TRBJ2-7; D uncertain. This CDR3 is built from 15 residues. The ends were cut back, 2 bases at V and 1 base at J, with 12 bases in the middle. The germline V gene has CDR1 MNHEY and CDR2 SVGAGI. The CDR3 coding sequence is TGTGCCAGCAGTTACAGGCTAACTGCATCCTACGAGCAGTACTTC. Amino acids: CASSYRLTASYEQYF.

This clone was picked up a small number of times. V usage is TRBV7-3 and J usage is TRBJ2-2, with unresolved D. CDR1 is SGHTA and CDR2 is FQGTGA in the germline V gene. The V end was cut by 5 bases, the J end by 2 bases, with 15 bases between. The CDR3 spans 16 residues. CDR3 sequence (DNA): TGTGCCAGCAGCCCCGGACCCGCGTATAACACCGGGGAGCTGTTTTTT. Translated, it gives CASSPGPAYNTGELFF. Variable domain in full (rest from reference TRBV7-3 and TRBJ2-2): GAGVSQTPSNKVTEKGKYVELRCDPISGHTALYWYRQSLGQGPEFLIYFQGTGAADDSGLPNDRFFAVRPEGSVSTLKIQRTERGDSAVYLCASSPGPAYNTGELFFGEGSRLTVL.

The V gene is TRBV10-1, the J gene TRBJ2-1; D gene uncertain. The germline V gene has CDR1 WNHNN and CDR2 SYGVQD (reference sequence). Deletions cut 2 bases from V and 9 bases from J, with 11 bases between. The CDR3 runs 13 residues. CDR3 in amino acids: CASSELRFGEQFF. The CDR3 nucleotides read TGCGCCAGCAGTGAGCTGCGATTTGGTGAGCAGTTCTTC.

The chain has TRBV10-3 and TRBJ2-7; D is unclear. Germline CDR1 is ENHRY and CDR2 is SYGVKD. V was shortened by 1 base and J by 3 bases, with 10 bases between the two germline ends. The CDR3 extends over 14 amino acids. DNA for the CDR3: TGTGCCATCAGTGAGTACGGCACCAACTACGAGCAGTACTTC. As protein: CAISEYGTNYEQYF.

The chain has TRBV4-2 and TRBJ2-5; 8 bases line up with TRBD1. The V gene end was trimmed by 4 bases and the J gene end by 3 bases; junction bases not matched to a gene: 4. This CDR3 has 14 amino acids. Germline V gene sequence: CDR1 LGHNA, CDR2 YNFKEQ. The CDR3 loop reads CASSLEDREETQYF. The CDR3 DNA reads TGTGCCAGCAGCCTCGAGGACAGGGAAGAGACCCAGTACTTC.

The V call is TRBV5-1, the J call TRBJ2-4, with D possibly being TRBD1 (6 bases). CDR3 length: 15 amino acids. The V gene lost 1 base and the J gene lost 2 bases, with 10 bases spanning the gap. Germline loops: CDR1 SGHRS, CDR2 YFSETQ. The chain's CDR3 is CASSLQGPTKNIQYF. CDR3 sequence (DNA): TGCGCCAGCAGCTTGCAGGGGCCCACCAAAAACATTCAGTACTTC.

The J gene is TRBJ1-2, the V gene TRBV10-3; possibly TRBD1 for D (5 bases). The CDR3 loop spans 14 amino acids. Germline CDR1 reads ENHRY; CDR2 reads SYGVKD. V dropped 6 bases and J dropped 0 bases, with 11 bases sitting between them. The CDR3 DNA sequence: TGTGCCATCAGCGGGACCGCTTCTAACTATGGCTACACCTTC. Protein product: CAISGTASNYGYTF.

This clone showed up just a few times. This sequence joins TRBV18 and TRBJ2-7, with TRBD2 as a possible D gene (5 bases). This CDR3 is 15 amino acids long. CDR1 and CDR2 from the germline V gene are KGHSH and LQKENI. V shed 3 bases and J shed 2 bases, with 14 bases lying between them. CDR3 amino acids: CASSPPGVGAYEQYF. The CDR3 DNA is TGTGCCAGCTCACCCCCCGGGGTTGGAGCCTACGAGCAGTACTTC.

V usage is TRBV6-1 and J usage is TRBJ1-6, with a tentative D call TRBD1 (6 bases). V was cut by 10 bases and J by 10 bases, with 14 bases left in between. The germline CDR1 and CDR2 sequences are MNHNS and SASEGT. The CDR3 sequence is 12 residues long. The CDR3 loop reads CAIRRQESPLHF. In DNA form, the CDR3 reads TGTGCCATACGACGACAGGAGTCACCCCTCCACTTT.

The chain couples TRBV6-5 to TRBJ1-5; the match to TRBD1 covers 7 bases. The V and J ends lost 8 bases and 0 bases, in that order; junction bases with no gene match: 7. This CDR3 contains 15 residues. Germline lookup yields CDR1 MNHEY and CDR2 SVGAGI. In DNA form, the CDR3 reads TGTGCCAGCTCAACAGGGGCCTATAGCAATCAGCCCCAGCATTTT. Protein sequence: CASSTGAYSNQPQHF.

This chain links TRBV7-9 with TRBJ2-7; the D gene is possibly TRBD2 (5 bases). The CDR3 runs to 16 residues. Germline CDR1 and CDR2: SEHNR and FQNEAQ (reference sequence). With 4 bases removed from V and 2 bases from J, the gap between germline ends came to 18 bases. CDR3 residues: CASSSPQLTGTYEQYF. CDR3 in DNA: TGTGCCAGCAGCTCACCACAACTGACGGGAACCTACGAGCAGTACTTC.

This clone was recorded once. This rearrangement joins TRBV30 to TRBJ2-7, with D possibly being TRBD2 (5 bases). Trimming cost V 2 bases and J 3 bases, with 14 bases left between them. This CDR3 has 14 amino acids. Germline V gives CDR1 GTSNPN, CDR2 SVGIG (reference sequence). CDR3 in amino acids: CAWSQEYRDYEQYF. In DNA form, the CDR3 reads TGTGCCTGGAGTCAGGAGTATCGGGACTACGAGCAGTACTTC.

This clone came up once. The chain recombines TRBV11-3 with TRBJ2-7, with TRBD2 matching 13 bases. The CDR3 runs 14 residues. Germline CDR1 and CDR2: SGHNT and YENEEA. Unmatched junction bases numbered 4, after V lost 5 bases and J lost 6 bases. CDR3 loop: CASSPGLAGSEQYF. CDR3 DNA sequence: TGTGCCAGCAGCCCGGGACTAGCGGGGAGCGAGCAGTACTTC. The full variable domain, with the rest looked up from reference TRBV11-3 and TRBJ2-7, is EAGVVQSPRYKIIEKKQPVAFWCNPISGHNTLYWYLQNLGQGPELLIRYENEEAVDDSQLPKDRFSAERLKGVDSTLKIQPAELGDSAVYLCASSPGLAGSEQYFGPGTRLTVT.

Only one count was recorded for this clone. The chain recombines TRBV10-1 with TRBJ2-5; TRBD2 matches at 9 bases. Germline V gene data show CDR1 as WNHNN and CDR2 as SYGVQD (reference sequence). This CDR3 is 14 amino acids long. V lost 3 bases and J lost 5; bases outside the gene matches: 4. CDR3 protein: CASSDGTSFETQYF. The CDR3 nucleotides read TGCGCCAGCAGTGATGGGACTAGCTTTGAGACCCAGTACTTC.

V gene TRBV23-1 combines with J gene TRBJ1-2; 7 bases are a match to TRBD1. TRBV23-1 is treated as an ORF (open reading frame) with a function not yet certain. V was clipped by 10 bases and J by 8 bases; unmatched bases: 13. The CDR3 is 13 amino acids. Written as DNA, the CDR3 is TGCGCCACCACTACGCTACAGGGGACGGGCTACACCTTC. Its translation: CATTTLQGTGYTF.

The chain has TRBV20-1 and TRBJ2-7; perhaps TRBD2 as D (5 bases). From germline, CDR1 is DFQATT and CDR2 SNEGSKA (reference sequence). V gave up 3 bases and J gave up 9 bases, with 12 bases separating them. There are 11 residues in the CDR3. The CDR3 here is CSASWGRGQYF. The CDR3 bases are TGCAGTGCTAGTTGGGGTCGGGGGCAGTACTTC.

This chain uses TRBV28 with TRBJ1-2; D is uncertain. V lost 3 bases and J 6 bases, leaving 8 bases between the germline ends. Looked up from germline, CDR1 is MDHEN and CDR2 is SYDVKM. This CDR3 has 12 residues. The CDR3 is CASSLRADGYTF. The CDR3 bases are TGTGCCAGCAGTTTGCGCGCAGATGGCTACACCTTC.

The chain carries TRBV29-1 and TRBJ2-7; D is possibly TRBD2 (5 bases). This CDR3 region has 12 residues. Trimming removed 4 bases from V and 6 bases from J, with 13 bases in between. Germline V gene lookup returns CDR1 SQVTM and CDR2 ANQGSEA. The CDR3 DNA follows: TGCAGCGTTGGTAAGCCCGGGGTCGAGCAGTACTTC. Protein product: CSVGKPGVEQYF.

The chain is built from TRBV6-5 and TRBJ1-5; unclear D gene. Deletions cut 6 bases from V and 3 bases from J, with 15 bases between. Germline V gives CDR1 MNHEY, CDR2 SVGAGI. The CDR3 covers 15 residues. CDR3 residues: CASSRDVRANQPQHF. The DNA of the CDR3 is TGTGCCAGCAGCCGGGATGTTAGGGCCAATCAGCCCCAGCATTTT.